Sequencing of this T cell receptor (beta chain) was carried out in a study of T cells in Graves' hyperthyroidism and ophthalmopathy. TCR beta CDR3 regions were amplified from RNA transcripts. In the first-round RT-PCR of the TCR CDR3, the HTBI primer set was used. TCRdb ran MiXCR on the multiplex PCR reads and lists one entry per CDR3 protein. The sample consists of about 620,000 distinct CDR3 sequences, roughly 16% of them appearing once. This clonotype was recorded a few times. Graves' hyperthyroidism is called stable when ophthalmopathy does not progress within 18 months. These patients, aged 18 to 65, had recently diagnosed hyperthyroidism lasting under 2 months. Together with thyroid ultrasound, orbital computed tomography, serum thyroxine and TRAb, clinical symptoms were used for diagnoses. The receptor was isolated from a woman aged 30 to 39 with Graves' hyperthyroidism. Sequencing was done on a sample of blood.

The CDR3 protein is CASSLAGELGELFF. The DNA of the CDR3 is TGTGCCAGCAGTTTAGCAGGGGAATTGGGGGAGCTGTTTTTT. This rearrangement joins TRBV28 to TRBJ2-2, with a tentative D call TRBD1 (6 bases). Trimming took 2 bases from V and 8 from J, leaving 12 bases between them. This CDR3 comprises 14 residues. The germline gives CDR1 MDHEN, CDR2 SYDVKM. Using reference TRBV28 and TRBJ2-2 for the parts outside the CDR3, the full variable domain is DVKVTQSSRYLVKRTGEKVFLECVQDMDHENMFWYRQDPGLGLRLIYFSYDVKMKEKGDIPEGYSVSREKKERFSLILESASTNQTSMYLCASSLAGELGELFFGEGSRLTVL.